This is a list of T cell receptor beta chains from one sample in a study of T cell repertoires in cytomegalovirus infection. TCRdb recomputed calls from the reads with MiXCR, one row per CDR3 protein. This sample has about 140,000 distinct CDR3 sequences, with about 6.3% found just once. The sequenced sample consisted of PBMCs. The receptors were gathered from a human donor in good health (CMV status not recorded). Some clones in this sample may be carry-over from other donors' samples. CDR3s include the opening cysteine and the closing phenylalanine or tryptophan. The order of the fields is V gene, D gene, clone size, J gene, CDR3 DNA, CDR3 protein. A D gene is named only where the DNA matches it firmly. Only some rows state a clone size, as once, few, many or a class for expanded clones.

v_call: TRBV14
d_call: -
clone_size: many
j_call: TRBJ2-1
cdr3_nt: TGTGCCAGCAGCCAAGACACCTCGTACAATGAGCAGTTCTTC
cdr3_aa: CASSQDTSYNEQFF

v_call: TRBV7-9
d_call: TRBD1
clone_size: many
j_call: TRBJ2-1
cdr3_nt: TGTGCCAGCAGCGATTTTTTCGGAGACCCCCCGGGACAGCGTCTCTTC
cdr3_aa: CASSDFFGDPPGQRLF

v_call: TRBV14
d_call: -
clone_size: -
j_call: TRBJ1-4
cdr3_nt: TGTGCCAGCAGCCAAGATCTGGCAGGTGGACGCGAAAAACTGTTTTTT
cdr3_aa: CASSQDLAGGREKLFF

v_call: TRBV28
d_call: TRBD1
clone_size: many
j_call: TRBJ1-1
cdr3_nt: TGTGCCAGCAGTATTCAAAGGGGGACAGGAGGGTCGTTGAACACTGAAGCTTTCTTT
cdr3_aa: CASSIQRGTGGSLNTEAFF

v_call: TRBV27
d_call: -
clone_size: many
j_call: TRBJ2-6
cdr3_nt: TGTGCCAGCAGTTCCCAGACTCAACCTCCCTCTGGGGCCAACGTCCTGACTTTC
cdr3_aa: CASSSQTQPPSGANVLTF

v_call: TRBV20-1
d_call: TRBD1
clone_size: -
j_call: TRBJ2-5
cdr3_nt: TGCAGTGCTCAGAGGGGGCCTAATAACGGGGAGACCCAGTACTTC
cdr3_aa: CSAQRGPNNGETQYF

v_call: TRBV20-1
d_call: -
clone_size: many
j_call: TRBJ1-5
cdr3_nt: TGCAGTGCCGACAGTAGCAATCAGCCCCAGCATTTT
cdr3_aa: CSADSSNQPQHF

v_call: TRBV7-2
d_call: -
clone_size: many
j_call: TRBJ2-5
cdr3_nt: TGTGCCAGCCAGAGGGTTAACCAAGAGACCCAGTACTTC
cdr3_aa: CASQRVNQETQYF

v_call: TRBV29-1
d_call: -
clone_size: -
j_call: TRBJ2-3
cdr3_nt: TGCAGCACTTCTCTCAGGGGTTGGTCCGCAGATACGCAGTATTTT
cdr3_aa: CSTSLRGWSADTQYF

v_call: TRBV6-6
d_call: -
clone_size: many
j_call: TRBJ1-1
cdr3_nt: TGTGCCAGCAGTTACGGGTATGAGCCTGAAGCTTTCTTT
cdr3_aa: CASSYGYEPEAFF

v_call: TRBV5-1
d_call: TRBD2
clone_size: -
j_call: TRBJ2-5
cdr3_nt: TGCGCCAGCAGCTTGGTGGCGGGACTAGCGGGGGGGCACCAAGAGACCCAGTACTTC
cdr3_aa: CASSLVAGLAGGHQETQYF

v_call: TRBV19
d_call: -
clone_size: many
j_call: TRBJ1-2
cdr3_nt: TGTGCCAGTAAACGTTTGGGGTTGAGCGGCTACACCTTC
cdr3_aa: CASKRLGLSGYTF

v_call: TRBV5-1
d_call: TRBD1
clone_size: many
j_call: TRBJ2-1
cdr3_nt: TGCGCCAGCAGCTCCGGACAGGGTAGGAATGAGCAGTTCTTC
cdr3_aa: CASSSGQGRNEQFF

v_call: TRBV28
d_call: -
clone_size: few
j_call: TRBJ2-5
cdr3_nt: TGTGCCAGCAGTTTCGGCGGTGGAAGAAACCGGGAGACCCAGTACTTC
cdr3_aa: CASSFGGGRNRETQYF

v_call: TRBV28
d_call: -
clone_size: many
j_call: TRBJ1-1
cdr3_nt: TGTGCCAGCAGTTTTGGCCCCGGGGTTGCTTTCTTT
cdr3_aa: CASSFGPGVAFF

v_call: TRBV7-2
d_call: -
clone_size: many
j_call: TRBJ1-2
cdr3_nt: TGTGCCAGCAGCAGGACAGCTAACTATGGCTACACCTTC
cdr3_aa: CASSRTANYGYTF

v_call: TRBV7-2
d_call: -
clone_size: many
j_call: TRBJ2-3
cdr3_nt: TGTGCCAGCAGCTATTGGCACAGGGGCACAGATACGCAGTATTTT
cdr3_aa: CASSYWHRGTDTQYF

v_call: TRBV7-9
d_call: TRBD2
clone_size: -
j_call: TRBJ2-5
cdr3_nt: TGTGCCAGCAGTTGGACTAGTCGAGGAGAGACCCAGTACTTC
cdr3_aa: CASSWTSRGETQYF

v_call: TRBV4-2
d_call: TRBD1
clone_size: many
j_call: TRBJ2-6
cdr3_nt: TGTGCCAGCAGCCAATCTGGACAGGGGACTGGGGCCAACGTCCTGACTTTC
cdr3_aa: CASSQSGQGTGANVLTF

v_call: TRBV6-2/TRBV6-3
d_call: TRBD1
clone_size: few
j_call: TRBJ1-1
cdr3_nt: TGTGCCAGCAGGCCCGGACAGGGGAAGAGGAACACTGAAGCTTTCTTT
cdr3_aa: CASRPGQGKRNTEAFF

v_call: TRBV28
d_call: -
clone_size: many
j_call: TRBJ1-4
cdr3_nt: TGTGCCAGCAGTTTATCAACAGGGATTAATGAAAAACTGTTTTTT
cdr3_aa: CASSLSTGINEKLFF

v_call: TRBV7-9
d_call: -
clone_size: many
j_call: TRBJ2-1
cdr3_nt: TGTGCCAGCAGCGTTCAGGCGGGGACCTACAATGAGCAGTTCTTC
cdr3_aa: CASSVQAGTYNEQFF

v_call: TRBV28
d_call: -
clone_size: many
j_call: TRBJ1-1
cdr3_nt: TGTGCCAGCAGTACTCCAAGGGGCGGGAACACTGAAGCTTTCTTT
cdr3_aa: CASSTPRGGNTEAFF

v_call: TRBV29-1
d_call: TRBD1
clone_size: -
j_call: TRBJ2-7
cdr3_nt: TGCAGCGCACAGGGGGCCTTCTACGAGCAGTACTTC
cdr3_aa: CSAQGAFYEQYF

v_call: TRBV28
d_call: -
clone_size: -
j_call: TRBJ2-7
cdr3_nt: TGTGCCAGCAGTTCTCCCTCCGGCAGAAGTGACGAGCAGTACTTC
cdr3_aa: CASSSPSGRSDEQYF

v_call: TRBV7-3
d_call: -
clone_size: few
j_call: TRBJ2-7
cdr3_nt: TGTGCCAGCAGCCCATCGGGACAAACCTACGAGCAGTACTTC
cdr3_aa: CASSPSGQTYEQYF

v_call: TRBV7-2
d_call: TRBD1
clone_size: many
j_call: TRBJ1-6
cdr3_nt: TGTGCCAGCAGCCCCGGACAGGGATTATATAATTCACCCCTCCACTTT
cdr3_aa: CASSPGQGLYNSPLHF

v_call: TRBV10-3
d_call: -
clone_size: -
j_call: TRBJ1-6
cdr3_nt: TGTGCCATCAGTGAGTCGGAAGGGGGAGGGGATTCACCCCTCCACTTT
cdr3_aa: CAISESEGGGDSPLHF

v_call: TRBV7-2
d_call: TRBD2
clone_size: many
j_call: TRBJ2-1
cdr3_nt: TGTGCCAGCAGCTTAGTCGCTAGCGGGGGGGCCTCCTACAATGAGCAGTTCTTC
cdr3_aa: CASSLVASGGASYNEQFF

v_call: TRBV7-6
d_call: TRBD2
clone_size: many
j_call: TRBJ2-7
cdr3_nt: TGTGCCAGCAGCGGGCCGGGGGGATACTACGAGCAGTACTTC
cdr3_aa: CASSGPGGYYEQYF

v_call: TRBV6-7
d_call: TRBD2
clone_size: many
j_call: TRBJ2-1
cdr3_nt: TGTGCCAGCAGTTACTTCGGGGGGGGACGATTCGGCGAGCAGTTCTTC
cdr3_aa: CASSYFGGGRFGEQFF

v_call: TRBV28
d_call: TRBD2
clone_size: -
j_call: TRBJ2-3
cdr3_nt: TGTGCCAGCAGTCCCCGGGGGGGCATCAACACAGATACGCAGTATTTT
cdr3_aa: CASSPRGGINTDTQYF

v_call: TRBV2
d_call: -
clone_size: few
j_call: TRBJ2-5
cdr3_nt: TGTGCCAGCACACTCTCCGGTGTATTAGAGACCCAGTACTTC
cdr3_aa: CASTLSGVLETQYF

v_call: TRBV19
d_call: TRBD1
clone_size: many
j_call: TRBJ2-1
cdr3_nt: TGTGCCAGTACCGCGACAGGGCCCTACAATGAGCAGTTCTTC
cdr3_aa: CASTATGPYNEQFF

v_call: TRBV20-1
d_call: -
clone_size: few
j_call: TRBJ2-3
cdr3_nt: TGCAGTGCTATCCATCTAGCGTCGAGCACAGATACGCAGTATTTT
cdr3_aa: CSAIHLASSTDTQYF

v_call: TRBV11-2
d_call: -
clone_size: many
j_call: TRBJ1-1
cdr3_nt: TGTGCCAGCAGCCCGGATCTAGGGGGAAGGCCTGAAGCTTTCTTT
cdr3_aa: CASSPDLGGRPEAFF

v_call: TRBV6-2/TRBV6-3
d_call: -
clone_size: many
j_call: TRBJ2-1
cdr3_nt: TGTGCCAGCAGTTCCCGCCTGCGGGCCCCCGAGCAGTTCTTC
cdr3_aa: CASSSRLRAPEQFF

v_call: TRBV28
d_call: -
clone_size: -
j_call: TRBJ2-4
cdr3_nt: TGTGCCAGCAGTTCCGGAGGACTAGCCAAAAACATTCAGTACTTC
cdr3_aa: CASSSGGLAKNIQYF

v_call: TRBV28
d_call: TRBD2
clone_size: many
j_call: TRBJ2-1
cdr3_nt: TGTGCCAGCAGTTCCCCTAGCGGGGGGTGGTACAATGAGCAGTTCTTC
cdr3_aa: CASSSPSGGWYNEQFF

v_call: TRBV27
d_call: -
clone_size: many
j_call: TRBJ1-5
cdr3_nt: TGTGCCAGCTCATCACTTTTTCGGATCTTGAGCGATCAGCCCCAGCATTTT
cdr3_aa: CASSSLFRILSDQPQHF

v_call: TRBV29-1
d_call: TRBD1
clone_size: few
j_call: TRBJ2-2
cdr3_nt: TGCAGCGTCGGACAGGGGGCCTTCGGGGAGCTGTTTTTT
cdr3_aa: CSVGQGAFGELFF

v_call: TRBV19
d_call: -
clone_size: many
j_call: TRBJ2-2
cdr3_nt: TGTGCCAGTAGTGCTACGGCTACGAACACCGGGGAGCTGTTTTTT
cdr3_aa: CASSATATNTGELFF

v_call: TRBV15
d_call: -
clone_size: many
j_call: TRBJ1-3
cdr3_nt: TGTGCCACCAGCAGAGGCTGGGGTAGGCTACTGAGAGGAAACACCATATATTTT
cdr3_aa: CATSRGWGRLLRGNTIYF

v_call: TRBV7-6
d_call: -
clone_size: many
j_call: TRBJ1-6
cdr3_nt: TGTGCCAGCAGCTTATTGGGGGTGTCCTATAATTCACCCCTCCACTTT
cdr3_aa: CASSLLGVSYNSPLHF

v_call: TRBV12-3/TRBV12-4
d_call: -
clone_size: many
j_call: TRBJ2-1
cdr3_nt: TGTGCCAGCACCCAGGGATGGGAGCAGTTCTTC
cdr3_aa: CASTQGWEQFF

v_call: TRBV7-9
d_call: -
clone_size: many
j_call: TRBJ1-3
cdr3_nt: TGTGCCAGCAGCCCCCCTCGGTGGCAAGGCACCATATATTTT
cdr3_aa: CASSPPRWQGTIYF

v_call: TRBV7-3
d_call: -
clone_size: many
j_call: TRBJ2-2
cdr3_nt: TGTGCCAGCAGCTTAAATCCGGGGCCCCAAGGGGAGCTGTTTTTT
cdr3_aa: CASSLNPGPQGELFF

v_call: TRBV29-1
d_call: -
clone_size: few
j_call: TRBJ1-1
cdr3_nt: TGCAGCGTGGGATACGACGGGAACACTGAAGCTTTCTTT
cdr3_aa: CSVGYDGNTEAFF

v_call: TRBV18
d_call: -
clone_size: few
j_call: TRBJ1-2
cdr3_nt: TGTGCCAGCTCACTCTCAGGGCACTACTATGGCTACACCTTC
cdr3_aa: CASSLSGHYYGYTF

v_call: TRBV6-4
d_call: -
clone_size: many
j_call: TRBJ1-1
cdr3_nt: TGTGCCAGCAGAGTGACCGAGGACACTGAAGCTTTCTTT
cdr3_aa: CASRVTEDTEAFF

v_call: TRBV15
d_call: -
clone_size: -
j_call: TRBJ1-4
cdr3_nt: TGTGCCACCAGCATCGGGGGGACCAGTGAAAAACTGTTTTTT
cdr3_aa: CATSIGGTSEKLFF

v_call: TRBV29-1
d_call: -
clone_size: -
j_call: TRBJ2-5
cdr3_nt: TGCAGCGTCGAAAGGGAGACCCAGTACTTC
cdr3_aa: CSVERETQYF

v_call: TRBV7-2
d_call: TRBD2
clone_size: many
j_call: TRBJ2-7
cdr3_nt: TGTGCCAGCAGCTTAGGTCTCATGGGGGGGTACGAGCAGTACTTC
cdr3_aa: CASSLGLMGGYEQYF